This T cell receptor (beta chain) comes out of a study of blood T cell repertoires in COVID-19. Study summary: The samples span acute and convalescent COVID-19 from the United States, Italy and Spain.

Study processing details: Amplified reference gene primers provided the basis for estimating nucleated cell counts. Only in-frame clones appear in the TCRdb table, and some are missing; sequencing was by immunoSEQ multiplex PCR. D and trimming come from the DNA, and the V and J calls and clone size come from that table. This table has approximately 200,000 clones, 65% to 90% appearing once. Germline V gene lookup returns CDR1 LNHDA and CDR2 SQIVND (reference sequence). The CDR3 sequence is 14 residues long. Trimming cost V 4 bases and J 4 bases; bases outside gene matches: 3. Material for sequencing was peripheral blood. V is TRBV19 and J is TRBJ1-5, with TRBD1 identical over 8 bases. The TCR sequence derives from a woman aged 45-65 years with acute or convalescent COVID-19. The CDR3: CASSTQGANQPQHF. The DNA of the CDR3 is TGTGCCAGTAGTACCCAGGGGGCAAATCAGCCCCAGCATTTT.